The 26 T cell receptor beta chains listed next were all sequenced from one sample in a study of blood T cell repertoires in COVID-19. Assay: immunoSEQ multiplex PCR; the TCRdb copy retains only in-frame clones and omits some. The table includes some 300,000 clones, 88% detected once. The sequenced sample consisted of peripheral blood. These receptors all come from a woman in her twenties or thirties who had recovered from COVID-19.

The chain is built from TRBV10-3 and TRBJ1-3; D not resolved. V lost 0 bases and J 4 bases, leaving 7 bases between the germline ends. CDR1 ENHRY and CDR2 SYGVKD come from the germline V gene. This CDR3 comprises 14 residues. CDR3 protein: CAISESGVGNTIYF. The CDR3 DNA sequence: TGTGCCATCAGTGAGTCGGGCGTCGGAAACACCATATATTTT.

The chain employs TRBV6-5 and TRBJ1-5; 8 nucleotides line up with TRBD1. After removal of 6 bases from V and 2 bases from J, the junction contained 6 bases not matched to a gene. CDR1 and CDR2 from the germline V gene are MNHEY and SVGAGI. CDR3 size: 15 residues. The CDR3 is CASRTIQGGNQPQHF. CDR3 bases: TGTGCCAGCAGAACAATACAGGGGGGCAATCAGCCCCAGCATTTT.

This rearrangement joins TRBV20-1 to TRBJ2-5; D is possibly TRBD2 (7 bases). The CDR3 spans 15 residues. Germline V gene lookup returns CDR1 DFQATT and CDR2 SNEGSKA (reference sequence). Trimming stripped 3 bases from V and 0 bases from J, with 14 bases between. CDR3 DNA sequence: TGCAGTGCTAGTCTGGGGGGGCTCTACCAAGAGACCCAGTACTTC. Translated, it gives CSASLGGLYQETQYF.

V is TRBV5-6 and J is TRBJ2-3; TRBD1 aligns across 9 bases. Trimming removed 4 bases from V and 4 bases from J; junction bases left unmatched: 4. This CDR3 spans 14 amino acids. Germline CDR1 is SGHDT and CDR2 is YYEEEE. CDR3 residues: CASSPTGGSDTQYF. The CDR3 DNA sequence: TGTGCCAGCAGCCCCACAGGGGGCTCAGATACGCAGTATTTT.

The chain joins TRBV19 to TRBJ2-2; TRBD1 agrees at 10 bases. The trim removed 5 bases at V and 5 bases at J, leaving 8 bases unmatched. The CDR3 has 16 residues. Germline V gene data show CDR1 as LNHDA and CDR2 as SQIVND (reference sequence). CDR3 protein: CASSARQGARTGELFF. CDR3 DNA sequence: TGTGCCAGTAGTGCTCGACAGGGGGCGAGGACCGGGGAGCTGTTTTTT.

V usage is TRBV2 and J usage is TRBJ2-7, with D hard to call. Per germline, CDR1 SNHLY and CDR2 FYNNEI. V shed 8 bases and J shed 4 bases, with 6 bases lying between them. The CDR3 spans 10 residues. The CDR3 sequence: CASGEYEQYF. CDR3 coding DNA: TGTGCCAGCGGAGAGTACGAGCAGTACTTC.

J is TRBJ2-7 and V is TRBV7-3; D not certain. The V gene lost 5 bases and the J gene lost 9 bases, with 8 bases spanning the gap. The germline V gene has CDR1 SGHTA and CDR2 FQGTGA. This CDR3 spans 10 amino acids. CDR3 bases: TGTGCCAGCAGCCCCCTCGTGCAGTACTTC. It translates to CASSPLVQYF.

The chain is built from TRBV14 and TRBJ2-4; the D is unclear. V was trimmed by 0 bases and J by 0 bases, leaving 12 bases between them. The CDR3 consists of 17 residues. Germline V gene lookup returns CDR1 SGHDN and CDR2 FVKESK. The CDR3 reads CASSQERFGEAKNIQYF. DNA of the CDR3: TGTGCCAGCAGCCAAGAAAGGTTCGGAGAAGCCAAAAACATTCAGTACTTC.

This clone was seen more than once but under ten times. The rearrangement links TRBV28 to TRBJ1-2; possibly TRBD1 for D (6 bases). CDR1 is MDHEN, CDR2 SYDVKM, per germline. V dropped 1 base and J dropped 2 bases, with 11 bases sitting between them. The CDR3 covers 15 residues. CDR3: CASSLFRGANYGYTF. The CDR3 region has the DNA TGTGCCAGCAGTTTATTCCGGGGGGCAAACTATGGCTACACCTTC.

The genes are TRBV7-9 and TRBJ1-3; 8 nucleotides align to TRBD1. The CDR3 has 19 residues. CDR1 and CDR2 (germline): SEHNR, FQNEAQ (reference sequence). J lost 4 bases, V lost 3 bases, and 17 bases had no gene match. The CDR3 loop is CASSLFRGLDRDFGNTIYF. CDR3 nucleotides: TGTGCCAGCAGCTTGTTTAGGGGGCTGGACAGGGATTTCGGAAACACCATATATTTT.

V gene TRBV28 combines with J gene TRBJ1-6; D is perhaps TRBD1 (5 bases). Trimming removed 3 bases at V and 10 bases at J, with 16 bases between. The V gene's germline CDR1 is MDHEN and CDR2 SYDVKM. The CDR3 sequence is 15 residues long. The CDR3: CASSLTQGIGSPLHF. The DNA of the CDR3 is TGTGCCAGCAGTTTGACGCAGGGTATAGGGTCACCCCTCCACTTT.

The chain recombines TRBV11-2 with TRBJ2-3; 11 bases are a match to TRBD1. V gave up 0 bases and J gave up 4 bases; unmatched junction bases: 3. The germline CDR1 and CDR2 sequences are SGHAT and FQNNGV. The CDR3 has 16 residues. The CDR3 DNA reads TGTGCCAGCAGCTTAGAGCCGGGACAGGGGGCAGATACGCAGTATTTT. This translates into CASSLEPGQGADTQYF.

The V call is TRBV19, the J call TRBJ1-2; D is undetermined. This CDR3 region has 14 residues. With 10 bases removed from V and 4 bases from J, the gap between germline ends came to 19 bases. Per germline, CDR1 LNHDA and CDR2 SQIVND (reference sequence). The CDR3 protein is CATNLGSRSYGYTF. In DNA, the CDR3 is TGTGCCACCAACCTAGGCAGCCGATCCTATGGCTACACCTTC.

CDR3 amino acids: CSGLRVGNTEAFF. The CDR3 DNA reads TGCAGCGGACTCCGGGTGGGGAACACTGAAGCTTTCTTT. The chain has TRBV29-1 and TRBJ1-1, with D uncertain. This CDR3 region has 13 residues. V lost 7 bases to trimming and J lost 1 base, with 13 bases between them. CDR1 is SQVTM and CDR2 is ANQGSEA in the germline V gene. The entire variable domain, with the rest obtained from reference TRBV29-1 and TRBJ1-1, is as follows: SAVISQKPSRDICQRGTSLTIQCQVDSQVTMMFWYRQQPGQSLTLIATANQGSEATYESGFVIDKFPISRPNLTFSTLTVSNMSPEDSSIYLCSGLRVGNTEAFFGQGTRLTVV.

The V and J genes are TRBV28 and TRBJ1-2; TRBD1 agrees at 8 bases. The CDR3 contains 14 residues. Germline V CDR1 and CDR2: MDHEN, SYDVKM. Losses at the gene ends were 3 bases for V and 4 bases for J; bases not matched to a gene: 4. The CDR3 here is CASSFGTGIYGYTF. The DNA for the CDR3 is TGTGCCAGCAGTTTTGGGACAGGCATCTATGGCTACACCTTC.

The rearrangement links TRBV30 to TRBJ2-5; 9 bases are shared with TRBD2. The germline V gene has CDR1 GTSNPN and CDR2 SVGIG (reference sequence). The CDR3 runs 15 residues. V shed 5 bases, J shed 2 bases, and the junction held 9 bases outside the gene matches. The CDR3 loop is CAWGAWTSEQETQYF. Written as DNA, the CDR3 is TGTGCCTGGGGCGCCTGGACTAGCGAACAAGAGACCCAGTACTTC.

The chain links TRBV19 to TRBJ1-6; no reliable D call. V lost 6 bases and J 6 bases, leaving 15 bases between the germline ends. The CDR3 totals 15 residues. Germline V lookup: CDR1 LNHDA, CDR2 SQIVND (reference sequence). CDR3 DNA: TGTGCCAGTAGAGGACTGGGGTCAGGTAATTCACCCCTCCACTTT. It translates to CASRGLGSGNSPLHF. The full variable domain, completed using reference TRBV19 and TRBJ1-6, is DGGITQSPKYLFRKEGQNVTLSCEQNLNHDAMYWYRQDPGQGLRLIYYSQIVNDFQKGDIAEGYSVSREKKESFPLTVTSAQKNPTAFYLCASRGLGSGNSPLHFGNGTRLTVT.

The chain carries TRBV28 and TRBJ1-4, with D tentatively TRBD1 (6 bases). CDR3 length: 14 residues. V lost 4 bases, J lost 3 bases, and 9 bases lay in between. The germline gives CDR1 MDHEN, CDR2 SYDVKM. CDR3 region: CASSSTGANEKLFF. CDR3 nucleotides: TGTGCCAGCAGTTCGACAGGAGCTAATGAAAAACTGTTTTTT.

This clone was seen a single time. The chain combines TRBV7-2 with TRBJ1-2; 7 positions agree with TRBD1. V lost 5 bases, J lost 2 bases, and 2 bases stayed unmatched. Germline CDR1 is SGHTA and CDR2 is FQGNSA. The CDR3 spans 13 residues. The CDR3: CASSPGQNYGYTF. CDR3 sequence (DNA): TGTGCCAGCAGCCCGGGACAGAACTATGGCTACACCTTC.

The chain joins TRBV15 to TRBJ2-5, with a weak D call TRBD1 (5 bases). CDR1 and CDR2 (germline): LNHNV, YYDKDF (reference sequence). Trimming removed 4 bases at V and 3 bases at J, with 15 bases between. This CDR3 contains 15 residues. CDR3 region: CATSITSGFEETQYF. CDR3 nucleotides: TGTGCCACCAGCATCACTTCAGGGTTTGAAGAGACCCAGTACTTC. Full variable domain (remainder filled in from reference TRBV15 and TRBJ2-5): DAMVIQNPRYQVTQFGKPVTLSCSQTLNHNVMYWYQQKSSQAPKLLFHYYDKDFNNEADTPDNFQSRRPNTSFCFLDIRSPGLGDTAMYLCATSITSGFEETQYFGPGTRLLVL.

This clone was recorded once. The chain is built from TRBV2 and TRBJ2-5, with TRBD1 matching over 8 bases. CDR1 SNHLY and CDR2 FYNNEI come from the germline V gene. This CDR3 contains 14 residues. V was pared by 2 bases and J by 5 bases, with 4 bases of the junction left unmatched. Here the CDR3 reads CASSEQGAGETQYF. The CDR3, as DNA: TGTGCCAGCAGTGAACAGGGGGCGGGGGAGACCCAGTACTTC.

The rearrangement uses TRBV3-1 (or the pseudogene TRBV3-2) and TRBJ1-2, with D perhaps matching TRBD1 (5 bases). The length of the CDR3 is 15 residues. From germline, CDR1 is LGHDT and CDR2 YNNKEL (reference sequence). Trimming stripped 0 bases from V and 2 bases from J, with 10 bases between. Written as DNA, the CDR3 is TGTGCCAGCAGCCAAGATTTCCAGGGAAACTATGGCTACACCTTC. As protein: CASSQDFQGNYGYTF.

The rearrangement joins TRBV19 to TRBJ1-2, with 9 bases fitting TRBD1. This CDR3 region has 14 residues. V gave up 8 bases and J gave up 2 bases; unmatched junction bases: 6. Looked up from germline, CDR1 is LNHDA and CDR2 is SQIVND (reference sequence). This chain's CDR3 is CASAHRGRNYGYTF. The CDR3 region has the DNA TGTGCCAGTGCCCACAGGGGGCGAAACTATGGCTACACCTTC.

The chain combines TRBV5-1 with TRBJ2-7, with 9 bases matching TRBD1. V shed 1 base, J shed 3 bases, and the junction held 11 bases outside the gene matches. The CDR3 totals 17 residues. Germline-derived CDR1 and CDR2 are SGHRS and YFSETQ. DNA of the CDR3: TGCGCCAGCAGCTTGCGCGGACAGGGGATTTTCCTCTACGAGCAGTACTTC. Amino acid sequence: CASSLRGQGIFLYEQYF. Supplemented by reference TRBV5-1 and TRBJ2-7, the full variable domain reads KAGVTQTPRYLIKTRGQQVTLSCSPISGHRSVSWYQQTPGQGLQFLFEYFSETQRNKGNFPGRFSGRQFSNSRSEMNVSTLELGDSALYLCASSLRGQGIFLYEQYFGPGTRLTVT.

The chain has TRBV5-1 and TRBJ1-2; D possibly corresponds to TRBD1 (6 bases). V gave up 0 bases and J gave up 8 bases, with 26 bases separating them. Germline V CDR1 and CDR2: SGHRS, YFSETQ. The CDR3 extends over 18 amino acids. CDR3 amino acids: CASSLAPGHTSSEEGYTF. The CDR3 DNA sequence: TGCGCCAGCAGCTTGGCCCCGGGACACACTTCCTCCGAGGAGGGCTACACCTTC.

V gene TRBV27 combines with J gene TRBJ2-7, with D uncertain. V shed 3 bases and J shed 7 bases, with 13 bases lying between them. From germline, CDR1 is MNHEY and CDR2 SMNVEV (reference sequence). The CDR3 is made up of 13 amino acids. CDR3 residues: CASSLGWFGEQYF. The CDR3 bases are TGTGCCAGCAGTTTGGGCTGGTTTGGGGAGCAGTACTTC.